One sample yielded the 32 T cell receptor beta chains listed below, sequenced in a study of OX40 agonist ivuxolimab in advanced cancers. Using immunoSEQ multiplex PCR, the repertoire was profiled, and TCRdb retains in-frame clones only, with some absent. The data hold some 65,000 clones, with 85% observed a single time. Sequencing was performed on CD4+ or CD8+ T cells sorted from blood, taken in a trial of the OX40 agonist ivuxolimab. The receptors derive from an adult with an advanced solid tumor such as melanoma, head and neck, liver or kidney cancer.

The chain has TRBV29-1 and TRBJ1-1, with TRBD1 matching over 9 bases. Germline loops: CDR1 SQVTM, CDR2 ANQGSEA. Trimming cost V 4 bases and J 0 bases; bases outside gene matches: 9. This CDR3 is built from 16 residues. The CDR3 is CSVVTGTGLMNTEAFF. The CDR3 DNA reads as TGCAGCGTTGTCACCGGGACAGGGCTTATGAACACTGAAGCTTTCTTT.

V and J are TRBV7-9 and TRBJ2-7, with D possibly called TRBD1 or TRBD2 (6 bases each). The CDR3 is made up of 16 amino acids. In germline, CDR1 is SEHNR, CDR2 FQNEAQ (reference sequence). Trimming took off 2 bases at V and 3 bases at J, with 17 bases between the two ends. The CDR3 loop is CASSLIGGQGSYEQYF. Written as DNA, the CDR3 is TGTGCCAGCAGCTTAATAGGGGGGCAGGGGAGCTACGAGCAGTACTTC.

The rearrangement uses TRBV2 and TRBJ2-5; D remains ambiguous. V shed 0 bases and J shed 0 bases, with 8 bases lying between them. CDR3 length equals 15 residues. Germline CDR1 SNHLY, CDR2 FYNNEI. CDR3 bases: TGTGCCAGCAGTGAAGCGCTGGGCTACCAAGAGACCCAGTACTTC. Protein product: CASSEALGYQETQYF.

This clone was counted a single time. Different DNA sequences within this sample yield the same CDR3. The chain links TRBV5-1 to TRBJ1-2, with D possibly matching TRBD1 (5 bases). Germline assignment: CDR1 SGHRS and CDR2 YFSETQ. This CDR3 comprises 12 residues. Trimming stripped 5 bases from V and 4 bases from J, with 9 bases between. The CDR3 sequence: CASSGQGYGYTF. The CDR3 coding sequence is TGCGCCAGCAGTGGACAAGGCTATGGCTACACCTTC.

A few counts support this clone. The rearrangement uses TRBV6-5 and TRBJ1-5; D is unclear. Trimming stripped 8 bases from V and 0 bases from J, with 2 bases between. The germline V gene encodes CDR1 MNHEY and CDR2 SVGAGI. The length of the CDR3 is 11 residues. CDR3 sequence (DNA): TGTGCCAGCGGTAGCAATCAGCCCCAGCATTTT. Amino acid sequence: CASGSNQPQHF.

The rearrangement uses TRBV30 and TRBJ1-4; no clear D. V lost 7 bases and J 6 bases, leaving 15 bases between the germline ends. Germline V gene lookup returns CDR1 GTSNPN and CDR2 SVGIG (reference sequence). There are 13 residues in the CDR3. CDR3 nucleotides: TGTGCCTTCTACCCTCCAACGGATGAAAAACTGTTTTTT. Translated, it gives CAFYPPTDEKLFF.

This chain joins TRBV9 and TRBJ1-6; the D is unclear. CDR1 is SGDLS and CDR2 is YYNGEE in the germline V gene. The V gene lost 2 bases and the J gene lost 6 bases, with 18 bases spanning the gap. The CDR3 length is 17 residues. The CDR3 bases are TGTGCCAGCAGCGTCATGTCGGACCCAAAGGCTAATTCACCCCTCCACTTT. It is translated as CASSVMSDPKANSPLHF. Full variable domain (outside the CDR3, taken from reference TRBV9 and TRBJ1-6): DSGVTQTPKHLITATGQRVTLRCSPRSGDLSVYWYQQSLDQGLQFLIQYYNGEERAKGNILERFSAQQFPDLHSELNLSSLELGDSALYFCASSVMSDPKANSPLHFGNGTRLTVT.

This chain connects TRBV5-5 to TRBJ2-7; the match to TRBD1 covers 7 bases. V shed 2 bases and J 3 bases; nucleotides not matched to a gene: 11. The CDR3 covers 16 residues. Germline CDR1 is SGHKS and CDR2 is YYEKEE (reference sequence). CDR3 coding DNA: TGTGCCAGCAGCTTTACAGGGGATGGAAACTACTACGAGCAGTACTTC. Translated, it gives CASSFTGDGNYYEQYF.

This chain links TRBV6-5 with TRBJ2-7; D is ambiguous. Trimming pared 8 bases from V and 3 bases from J, leaving 8 bases between. This CDR3 contains 11 residues. Germline V gives CDR1 MNHEY, CDR2 SVGAGI. The CDR3 DNA follows: TGTGCCAGCGGGCTAATCTACGAGCAGTACTTC. Amino acid sequence: CASGLIYEQYF.

The rearrangement joins TRBV10-3 to TRBJ2-5; TRBD2 matches at 7 bases. Trimming cost V 11 bases and J 5 bases; bases outside gene matches: 17. The CDR3 runs to 15 residues. Germline CDR1 ENHRY, CDR2 SYGVKD. CDR3 sequence reads: CAEGRVGDTKETQYF. CDR3 DNA: TGTGCCGAGGGGAGGGTTGGGGATACAAAGGAGACCCAGTACTTC.

The V gene is TRBV4-2, the J gene TRBJ2-2; TRBD2 matches 15 bases. Trimming cost V 0 bases and J 2 bases; bases outside gene matches: 7. The germline gives CDR1 LGHNA, CDR2 YNFKEQ. The CDR3 loop spans 20 amino acids. This chain's CDR3 is CASSQDLGLAGGLNTGELFF. Here the CDR3 DNA reads TGTGCCAGCAGCCAAGATCTTGGACTAGCGGGGGGGTTAAACACCGGGGAGCTGTTTTTT.

The V call is TRBV28, the J call TRBJ1-2; 7 nucleotides agree with TRBD1. The germline V gene encodes CDR1 MDHEN and CDR2 SYDVKM. The CDR3 spans 12 residues. J gave up 8 bases and V 5 bases, and 5 bases lay outside the gene matches. The CDR3 reads CASSTTGLGYTF. For the CDR3, the DNA is TGTGCCAGCAGTACGACAGGGCTGGGCTACACCTTC.

The chain couples TRBV30 to TRBJ1-5; no reliable D call. This CDR3 contains 14 residues. V lost 4 bases and J 3 bases, leaving 13 bases between the germline ends. CDR1 and CDR2 (germline): GTSNPN, SVGIG (reference sequence). In DNA form, the CDR3 reads TGTGCCTGGAATATTAAGTCGGTCAATCAGCCCCAGCATTTT. This gives the protein CAWNIKSVNQPQHF.

The V call is TRBV6-1, the J call TRBJ2-7, with D unresolved. Trimming removed 6 bases at V and 2 bases at J, with 5 bases between. Germline CDR1 MNHNS, CDR2 SASEGT. The CDR3 sequence is 11 residues long. The CDR3 bases are TGTGCCAGCAGCAGCGCCTACGAGCAGTACTTC. Amino acid sequence: CASSSAYEQYF.

J is TRBJ2-5 and V is TRBV25-1; tentatively, D is TRBD2 (6 bases). V was pared by 1 base and J by 6 bases, with 9 bases between. Looked up from germline, CDR1 is MGHDK and CDR2 is SYGVNS. The CDR3 totals 13 residues. Written as DNA, the CDR3 is TGTGCCAGCAGTGAATGGGAGGAAAAGACCCAGTACTTC. Its translation: CASSEWEEKTQYF.

The gene calls are TRBV11-3 and TRBJ2-2; TRBD1 is a possible D gene (6 bases). The CDR3 consists of 16 residues. The V gene lost 5 bases and the J gene lost 5 bases, with 18 bases spanning the gap. Per the germline V gene, CDR1 is SGHNT and CDR2 is YENEEA. This chain's CDR3 is CASSLLLGARTGELFF. The CDR3 DNA reads as TGTGCCAGCAGCCTACTTCTGGGGGCGAGGACCGGGGAGCTGTTTTTT.

The V gene is TRBV6-6, the J gene TRBJ1-6, with 12 bases matching TRBD1. V trimming: 5 bases; J trimming: 9 bases; junction bases outside the gene matches: 8. This CDR3 has 16 amino acids. Looked up from germline, CDR1 is MNHNY and CDR2 is SVGAGI (reference sequence). The CDR3 spells CASSNPRDRGPSPLHF. The CDR3 DNA reads as TGTGCCAGCAGTAACCCAAGGGACAGGGGGCCTTCACCCCTCCACTTT.

In its sample, this clone was seen a few times. J is TRBJ1-6 and V is TRBV9, with D tentatively TRBD1 (5 bases). The CDR3 has 14 amino acids. The germline V and J ends were trimmed by 0 bases and 9 bases, with 10 bases remaining between them. Looked up from germline, CDR1 is SGDLS and CDR2 is YYNGEE. CDR3 amino acids: CASSVDGQSSPLHF. The CDR3 DNA reads TGTGCCAGCAGCGTAGATGGACAATCTTCACCCCTCCACTTT.

This chain connects TRBV5-5 to TRBJ2-7; 7 positions agree with TRBD2. CDR3 length: 13 residues. CDR1 SGHKS and CDR2 YYEKEE come from the germline V gene (reference sequence). Trimming took 0 bases from V and 6 from J; bases not matched to a gene: 3. The CDR3 region is CASSLVRTSEQYF. The DNA for the CDR3 is TGTGCCAGCAGCTTGGTCCGGACTAGCGAGCAGTACTTC.

The chain recombines TRBV19 with TRBJ1-5; D not certain. Between the trimmed V and J ends, which lost 3 bases and 1 base, there was a span of 10 bases. Looked up from germline, CDR1 is LNHDA and CDR2 is SQIVND (reference sequence). The CDR3 is 15 amino acids. The CDR3 DNA sequence: TGTGCCAGTAGTATTAAAGGGATGAGCAATCAGCCCCAGCATTTT. Translating gives CASSIKGMSNQPQHF.

This clone was seen a single time. The chain links TRBV9 to TRBJ2-7, with 7 bases identical to TRBD1. The CDR3 has 16 amino acids. V was pared by 3 bases and J by 0 bases, with 9 bases of the junction left unmatched. Germline-derived CDR1 and CDR2 are SGDLS and YYNGEE. CDR3 DNA sequence: TGTGCCAGCAGCGATCGACAGGGCACCAGCTCCTACGAGCAGTACTTC. This translates into CASSDRQGTSSYEQYF.

The chain has TRBV10-3 and TRBJ2-1, with 9 bases lining up with TRBD1. Germline CDR1 ENHRY, CDR2 SYGVKD. CDR3 length: 15 amino acids. V shed 5 bases and J 5 bases; nucleotides not matched to a gene: 7. CDR3 in amino acids: CAISPGQGNDNEQFF. The CDR3 DNA reads TGTGCCATCAGTCCCGGACAGGGGAATGACAATGAGCAGTTCTTC.

The J gene is TRBJ2-1, the V gene TRBV19, with D maybe TRBD1 (5 bases). V was pared by 3 bases and J by 8 bases, with 17 bases between. This CDR3 comprises 15 residues. In germline, CDR1 is LNHDA, CDR2 SQIVND (reference sequence). As DNA, the CDR3 is TGTGCCAGTAGTATTATAGCCTCCGTCAGGGATGAGCAGTTCTTC. Its protein product is CASSIIASVRDEQFF.

The V gene is TRBV7-9, the J gene TRBJ1-1, with 11 bases identical to TRBD1. This CDR3 has 15 residues. After removal of 5 bases from V and 6 bases from J, the junction contained 8 bases not matched to a gene. The germline V gene has CDR1 SEHNR and CDR2 FQNEAQ (reference sequence). CDR3 protein: CASSPRDRGVSEAFF. For the CDR3, the DNA is TGTGCCAGCAGCCCAAGGGACAGGGGGGTCTCTGAAGCTTTCTTT.

The CDR3 is CSAPTSGGNTDTQYF. The CDR3 nucleotides are TGCAGCGCTCCGACTAGCGGGGGGAACACAGATACGCAGTATTTT. This chain uses TRBV29-1 with TRBJ2-3; 13 bases align to TRBD2. The V segment lost 7 bases and the J segment 2 bases; nucleotides outside the gene matches: 6. This CDR3 has 15 residues. Germline lookup yields CDR1 SQVTM and CDR2 ANQGSEA.

This rearrangement joins TRBV10-3 to TRBJ2-5, with 16 bases identical to TRBD2. The V gene end was trimmed by 5 bases and the J gene end by 2 bases; junction bases not matched to a gene: 2. Germline V lookup: CDR1 ENHRY, CDR2 SYGVKD. This CDR3 is 16 amino acids long. The CDR3 sequence is CAISPGLAGGQETQYF. The DNA of the CDR3 is TGTGCCATCAGTCCGGGACTAGCGGGAGGGCAAGAGACCCAGTACTTC.

This clone was observed once. The chain links TRBV11-2 to TRBJ2-3; 7 bases agree with TRBD1. After removal of 2 bases from V and 2 bases from J, the junction contained 4 bases not matched to a gene. Germline CDR1 is SGHAT and CDR2 is FQNNGV. The CDR3 runs to 15 residues. In DNA form, the CDR3 reads TGTGCCAGCAGCTTACGGGGACAGAACACAGATACGCAGTATTTT. Encoded protein: CASSLRGQNTDTQYF.

V usage is TRBV30 and J usage is TRBJ1-3; no definite D call. V was cut by 4 bases and J by 0 bases, with 7 bases left in between. Germline loops: CDR1 GTSNPN, CDR2 SVGIG (reference sequence). CDR3 length equals 13 residues. CDR3 sequence (DNA): TGTGCCTGGACAGGTTCCTCTGGAAACACCATATATTTT. Its protein product is CAWTGSSGNTIYF.

This rearrangement joins TRBV28 to TRBJ1-6, with 10 bases aligning to TRBD1. In germline, CDR1 is MDHEN, CDR2 SYDVKM. CDR3 length equals 14 residues. J lost 6 bases, V lost 6 bases, and 2 bases had no gene match. CDR3 DNA: TGTGCCAGCAGAAGGGACAGGGGTAATTCACCCCTCCACTTT. Amino acids: CASRRDRGNSPLHF.

The V and J genes are TRBV30 and TRBJ2-7; D might be TRBD1 (7 bases). Germline-derived CDR1 and CDR2 are GTSNPN and SVGIG (reference sequence). Trimming took 2 bases from V and 5 from J, leaving 25 bases between them. The CDR3 is made up of 17 amino acids. CDR3 in DNA: TGTGCCTGGAGTTACCCAAGGCGAGGGGGCGGGATCGACGAGCAGTACTTC. This sequence encodes CAWSYPRRGGGIDEQYF.

This clone was found a few times. The chain carries TRBV7-9 and TRBJ1-1; tentatively, D is TRBD1 (6 bases). From germline, CDR1 is SEHNR and CDR2 FQNEAQ (reference sequence). The CDR3 is 14 amino acids. With 6 bases removed from V and 3 bases from J, the gap between germline ends came to 14 bases. CDR3 bases: TGTGCCAGCAGGGAAGCAGGGGTCTACACTGAAGCTTTCTTT. Translation gives CASREAGVYTEAFF.

The genes are TRBV7-9 and TRBJ1-2; 10 positions match TRBD1. This CDR3 is built from 15 residues. Per the germline V gene, CDR1 is SEHNR and CDR2 is FQNEAQ (reference sequence). J gave up 6 bases and V 2 bases, and 6 bases lay outside the gene matches. The DNA of the CDR3 is TGTGCCAGCAGCTTAAGTGGGGACAGGGGAGATGGCTACACCTTC. This translates into CASSLSGDRGDGYTF.